These 5 T cell receptor beta chains came from one sample sequenced in a study of Graves' ophthalmopathy and Graves' hyperthyroidism. The TCR beta CDR3 regions underwent amplification from RNA transcripts. First-round RT-PCR used HTBI primers; second-round multiplex PCR followed. MiXCR, run by TCRdb on the multiplex PCR reads, gives a single entry per CDR3 protein. Of about 210,000 distinct CDR3 sequences detected, under 30% appear once; the ten largest clones hold approximately 8.2%. Sequencing was carried out using peripheral blood. These TCRs come from a man aged 50 to 60 with Graves' ophthalmopathy.

The CDR3 nucleotides read TGTGCCAGCAGCTTAGGGCCGGGACTAGGCCAAGAGACCCAGTACTTC. It encodes CASSLGPGLGQETQYF. The chain uses TRBV7-2 and TRBJ2-5; 8 nucleotides align to TRBD2. Germline CDR1 is SGHTA and CDR2 is FQGNSA. V trimming: 1 base; J trimming: 1 base; junction bases outside the gene matches: 5. The CDR3 loop spans 16 amino acids.

This clonotype came up many times. The DNA of the CDR3 is TGTGCCAGCAGTCCCGGGACACCGAACACCGGGGAGCTGTTTTTT. Its protein is CASSPGTPNTGELFF. V and J are TRBV28 and TRBJ2-2; D possibly corresponds to TRBD1 (6 bases). This CDR3 has 15 amino acids. Between the trimmed V and J ends, which lost 5 bases and 0 bases, there was a span of 10 bases. The germline V gene has CDR1 MDHEN and CDR2 SYDVKM.

V gene TRBV12-3 or TRBV12-4 combines with J gene TRBJ2-5, with 14 nucleotides matching TRBD2. The CDR3 has 16 amino acids. V trimming: 3 bases; J trimming: 4 bases; junction bases outside the gene matches: 4. The CDR3 sequence is CASSFGLAGGLETQYF. CDR3 bases: TGTGCCAGCAGTTTCGGACTAGCGGGAGGTCTAGAGACCCAGTACTTC.

This clonotype was recorded many times. The rearrangement joins TRBV6-5 to TRBJ2-2; D is undetermined. The CDR3 loop spans 14 amino acids. V was shortened by 6 bases and J by 0 bases, with 8 bases between the two germline ends. Germline V gene lookup returns CDR1 MNHEY and CDR2 SVGAGI. Written as DNA, the CDR3 is TGTGCCAGCAGCGTCACGACGAACACCGGGGAGCTGTTTTTT. This encodes CASSVTTNTGELFF.

This clonotype was found many times. This CDR3 is CASSSGQGLNYGYTF. The DNA for the CDR3 is TGTGCCAGCAGTTCAGGACAGGGTTTAAACTATGGCTACACCTTC. The V and J genes are TRBV12-3 or TRBV12-4 and TRBJ1-2, with 8 bases identical to TRBD1. The CDR3 totals 15 residues. The trim removed 4 bases at V and 2 bases at J, leaving 6 bases unmatched.